The 15 T cell receptor beta chains given below trace back to one sample, sequenced in a study of cytomegalovirus exposure and HLA in healthy donors. A multiplex PCR was run with 60 Vbeta primers and 13 Jbeta primers. The table came from immunoSEQ multiplex PCR; TCRdb's copy has only in-frame clones and leaves some out. The sample shows 130,000 or so clones, 81% of them seen only once. Sample: PBMCs. The receptors come from a man aged 40-50 years in good health and CMV-seronegative.

The chain uses TRBV6-4 and TRBJ2-7; TRBD1 aligns across 8 bases. V lost 5 bases and J lost 2; bases outside the gene matches: 8. Looked up from germline, CDR1 is MRHNA and CDR2 is SNTAGT. This CDR3 has 15 amino acids. CDR3 in amino acids: CASSRVDRAAYEQYF. In DNA form, the CDR3 reads TGTGCCAGCAGTCGCGTGGACAGGGCCGCCTACGAGCAGTACTTC.

The chain is built from TRBV7-2 and TRBJ2-1; D not resolved. CDR3 length: 13 amino acids. The V end lost 4 bases, the J end lost 5 bases, and 9 bases lay between the germline ends. CDR1 SGHTA and CDR2 FQGNSA come from the germline V gene. In DNA form, the CDR3 reads TGTGCCAGCAGCTACCGACTGAACAATGAGCAGTTCTTC. This gives the protein CASSYRLNNEQFF.

The V and J genes are TRBV5-1 and TRBJ2-3; no reliable D call. The CDR3 loop spans 13 amino acids. Germline CDR1 reads SGHRS; CDR2 reads YFSETQ. Trimming pared 2 bases from V and 1 base from J, leaving 5 bases between. The CDR3 loop reads CASSFQGTDTQYF. Written as DNA, the CDR3 is TGCGCCAGCAGCTTCCAGGGCACAGATACGCAGTATTTT.

This chain links TRBV7-8 with TRBJ2-1, with a tentative D call TRBD1 (6 bases). This CDR3 is 16 amino acids long. Trimming removed 5 bases at V and 2 bases at J, with 16 bases between. Germline CDR1 is SGHVS and CDR2 is FQNEAQ. CDR3 sequence reads: CASSLTTGSPYNEQFF. CDR3 DNA sequence: TGTGCCAGCAGCCTAACTACAGGGAGTCCCTACAATGAGCAGTTCTTC.

The chain combines TRBV7-9 with TRBJ2-2; no clear D gene. The ends were cut back, 2 bases at V and 6 bases at J, with 4 bases in the middle. The CDR3 has 12 amino acids. Germline V gives CDR1 SEHNR, CDR2 FQNEAQ (reference sequence). The CDR3 nucleotides are TGTGCCAGCAGCTTATTCTCCGGGGAGCTGTTTTTT. This translates into CASSLFSGELFF. Full variable domain (missing parts from reference TRBV7-9 and TRBJ2-2): DTGVSQNPRHKITKRGQNVTFRCDPISEHNRLYWYRQTLGQGPEFLTYFQNEAQLEKSRLLSDRFSAERPKGSFSTLEIQRTEQGDSAMYLCASSLFSGELFFGEGSRLTVL.

This clone came up a few times. This chain connects TRBV30 to TRBJ2-5; the match to TRBD2 covers 8 bases. The J segment lost 3 bases and the V segment lost 7 bases, leaving 7 bases of the junction unmatched. CDR3 length: 13 amino acids. Germline V lookup: CDR1 GTSNPN, CDR2 SVGIG (reference sequence). The CDR3 DNA reads as TGTGCCTCCCGGAGCGGGGGTAAAGAGACCCAGTACTTC. As protein: CASRSGGKETQYF.

The V and J genes are TRBV27 and TRBJ1-1; D possibly corresponds to TRBD1 (6 bases). From germline, CDR1 is MNHEY and CDR2 SMNVEV (reference sequence). CDR3 length: 15 amino acids. V lost 5 bases and J 1 base, leaving 14 bases between the germline ends. CDR3 protein: CASSTPLTGNTEAFF. The CDR3 DNA sequence: TGTGCCAGCAGTACCCCTCTGACAGGGAACACTGAAGCTTTCTTT.

In this sample, this clone turned up once. The chain uses TRBV15 and TRBJ1-1, with D uncertain. CDR3 size: 13 residues. CDR1 is LNHNV and CDR2 is YYDKDF in the germline V gene (reference sequence). V lost 8 bases, J lost 1 base, and 11 bases lay in between. As DNA, the CDR3 is TGTGCCACCGGCTTTTCGGGGAACACTGAAGCTTTCTTT. It specifies CATGFSGNTEAFF.

The chain employs TRBV11-1 and TRBJ2-7; TRBD2 might be the D (5 bases). Germline values: CDR1 SGHAT, CDR2 FQDESV (reference sequence). The length of the CDR3 is 12 residues. V was cut by 5 bases and J by 5 bases, with 10 bases left in between. The CDR3 region is CASSPMEDEQYF. CDR3 bases: TGTGCCAGCAGCCCCATGGAGGACGAGCAGTACTTC.

The chain combines TRBV6-5 with TRBJ1-2, with 7 nucleotides matching TRBD1. The ends lost 8 bases at V and 5 bases at J; junction bases unmatched: 8. Per the germline V gene, CDR1 is MNHEY and CDR2 is SVGAGI. The CDR3 length is 13 residues. The CDR3 region has the DNA TGTGCCAGCGGCCTGATGACAGGGTATGGCTACACCTTC. Encoded protein: CASGLMTGYGYTF.

The V gene is TRBV19, the J gene TRBJ2-5, with 9 bases matching TRBD2. The CDR3 sequence is 14 residues long. Germline values: CDR1 LNHDA, CDR2 SQIVND (reference sequence). J lost 3 bases, V lost 5 bases, and 4 bases had no gene match. The CDR3 is CASSGGLAEETQYF. The CDR3 DNA reads as TGTGCCAGTAGTGGGGGACTAGCCGAAGAGACCCAGTACTTC.

The chain combines TRBV10-2 with TRBJ1-2, with TRBD1 identical over 8 bases. Looked up from germline, CDR1 is WSHSY and CDR2 is SAAADI. With V trimmed by 3 bases and J by 8 bases, 11 bases remained unmatched. There are 15 residues in the CDR3. The CDR3 is CASSDFRTGKNGYTF. The CDR3 DNA follows: TGCGCCAGCAGTGATTTCCGGACAGGGAAGAACGGCTACACCTTC.

The CDR3 sequence is CASSFGADREVYGYTF. CDR3 in DNA: TGTGCCAGCAGCTTCGGTGCGGACAGGGAAGTCTATGGCTACACCTTC. The chain has TRBV5-4 and TRBJ1-2; 8 bases agree with TRBD1. This CDR3 region has 16 residues. The germline V gene encodes CDR1 SGHNT and CDR2 YYREEE (reference sequence). Trimming cost V 2 bases and J 4 bases; bases outside gene matches: 10.

This chain links TRBV5-8 with TRBJ1-4; D possibly corresponds to TRBD1 (6 bases). The CDR3 sequence is 14 residues long. Germline V gene sequence: CDR1 SGHTS, CDR2 YDEGEE. V was pared by 3 bases and J by 8 bases, with 14 bases between. In DNA, the CDR3 is TGTGCCAGCAGCTCCCTGCTACAGGGCGAAAAACTGTTTTTT. Protein: CASSSLLQGEKLFF.

The V gene is TRBV2, the J gene TRBJ1-2; tentatively, D is TRBD1 (5 bases). The CDR3 runs to 15 residues. Germline lookup yields CDR1 SNHLY and CDR2 FYNNEI. Between the trimmed V and J ends, which lost 7 bases and 4 bases, there was a span of 19 bases. The CDR3 reads CASTREGRSSYGYTF. CDR3 sequence (DNA): TGTGCCAGCACCAGGGAGGGTAGGTCTAGCTATGGCTACACCTTC.